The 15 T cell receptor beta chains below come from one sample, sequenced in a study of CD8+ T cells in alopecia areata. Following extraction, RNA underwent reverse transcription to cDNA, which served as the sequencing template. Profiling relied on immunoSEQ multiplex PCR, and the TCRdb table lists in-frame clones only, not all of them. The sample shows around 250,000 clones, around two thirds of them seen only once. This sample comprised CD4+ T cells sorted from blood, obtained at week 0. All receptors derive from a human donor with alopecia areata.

The CDR3 is CATKTGANSYEQYF. As DNA, the CDR3 is TGTGCCACTAAAACAGGGGCCAACTCCTACGAGCAGTACTTC. V usage is TRBV10-3 and J usage is TRBJ2-7; 7 bases agree with TRBD1. With 10 bases clipped from V and 0 bases from J, the junction kept 9 bases outside the gene matches. This CDR3 is built from 14 residues. Germline loops: CDR1 ENHRY, CDR2 SYGVKD.

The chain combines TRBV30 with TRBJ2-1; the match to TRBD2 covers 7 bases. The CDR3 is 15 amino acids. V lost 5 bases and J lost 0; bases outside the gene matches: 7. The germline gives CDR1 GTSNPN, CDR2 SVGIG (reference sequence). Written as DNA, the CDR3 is TGTGCCTGGGCCCGCGGGGGTTCCTCCTACAATGAGCAGTTCTTC. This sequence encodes CAWARGGSSYNEQFF.

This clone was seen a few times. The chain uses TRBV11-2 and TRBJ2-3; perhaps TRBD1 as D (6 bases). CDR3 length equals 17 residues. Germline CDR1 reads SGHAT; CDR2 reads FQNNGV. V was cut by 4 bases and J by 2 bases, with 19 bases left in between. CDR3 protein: CASSSGAGSIFTDTQYF. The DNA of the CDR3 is TGTGCCAGCAGCTCAGGGGCAGGCTCGATCTTCACAGATACGCAGTATTTT.

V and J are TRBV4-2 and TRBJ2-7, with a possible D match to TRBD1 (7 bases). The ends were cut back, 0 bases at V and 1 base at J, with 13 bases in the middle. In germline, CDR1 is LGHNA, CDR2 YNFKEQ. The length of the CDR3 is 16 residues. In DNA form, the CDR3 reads TGTGCCAGCAGCCAAGAGGCAGGGGGGCCTTCCTACGAGCAGTACTTC. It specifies CASSQEAGGPSYEQYF.

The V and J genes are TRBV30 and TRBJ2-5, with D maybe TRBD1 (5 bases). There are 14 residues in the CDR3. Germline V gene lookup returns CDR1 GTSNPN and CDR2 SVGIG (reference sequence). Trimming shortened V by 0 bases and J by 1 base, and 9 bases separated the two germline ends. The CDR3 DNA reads TGTGCCTGGAGTGTACAGGACGGCCAAGAGACCCAGTACTTC. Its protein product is CAWSVQDGQETQYF. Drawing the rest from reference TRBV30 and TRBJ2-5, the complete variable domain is SQTIHQWPATLVQPVGSPLSLECTVEGTSNPNLYWYRQAAGRGLQLLFYSVGIGQISSEVPQNLSASRPQDRQFILSSKKLLLSDSGFYLCAWSVQDGQETQYFGPGTRLLVL.

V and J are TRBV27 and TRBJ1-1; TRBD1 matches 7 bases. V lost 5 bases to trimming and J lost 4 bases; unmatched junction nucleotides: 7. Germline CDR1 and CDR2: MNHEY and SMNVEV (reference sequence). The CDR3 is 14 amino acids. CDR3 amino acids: CASSPTGWGTEAFF. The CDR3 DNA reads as TGTGCCAGCAGTCCGACAGGGTGGGGCACTGAAGCTTTCTTT.

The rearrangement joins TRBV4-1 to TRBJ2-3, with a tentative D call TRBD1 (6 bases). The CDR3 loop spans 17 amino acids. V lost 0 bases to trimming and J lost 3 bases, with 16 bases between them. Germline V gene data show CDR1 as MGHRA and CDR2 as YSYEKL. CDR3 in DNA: TGCGCCAGCAGCCAAGAGGCAGGGGCTCTTGGGACAGATACGCAGTATTTT. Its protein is CASSQEAGALGTDTQYF.

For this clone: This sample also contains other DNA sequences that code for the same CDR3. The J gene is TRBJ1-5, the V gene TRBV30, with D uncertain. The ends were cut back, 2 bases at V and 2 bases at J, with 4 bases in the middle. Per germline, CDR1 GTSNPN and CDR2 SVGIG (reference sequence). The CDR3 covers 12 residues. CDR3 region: CAWSSGNQPQHF. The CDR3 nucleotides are TGTGCCTGGAGTTCTGGCAATCAGCCCCAGCATTTT. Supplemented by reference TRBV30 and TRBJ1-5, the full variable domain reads SQTIHQWPATLVQPVGSPLSLECTVEGTSNPNLYWYRQAAGRGLQLLFYSVGIGQISSEVPQNLSASRPQDRQFILSSKKLLLSDSGFYLCAWSSGNQPQHFGDGTRLSIL.

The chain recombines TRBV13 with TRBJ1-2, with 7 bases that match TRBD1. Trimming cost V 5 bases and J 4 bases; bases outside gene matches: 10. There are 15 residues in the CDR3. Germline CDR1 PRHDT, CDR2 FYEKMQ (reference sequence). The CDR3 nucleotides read TGTGCCAGCAGCGCCCGACAGGGTAGGTCCTATGGCTACACCTTC. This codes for CASSARQGRSYGYTF.

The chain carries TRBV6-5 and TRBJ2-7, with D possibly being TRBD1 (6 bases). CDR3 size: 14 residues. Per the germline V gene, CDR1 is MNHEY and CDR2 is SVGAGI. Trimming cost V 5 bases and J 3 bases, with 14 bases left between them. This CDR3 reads CASSPGATFYEQYF. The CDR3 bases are TGTGCCAGCAGTCCAGGGGCGACTTTCTACGAGCAGTACTTC.

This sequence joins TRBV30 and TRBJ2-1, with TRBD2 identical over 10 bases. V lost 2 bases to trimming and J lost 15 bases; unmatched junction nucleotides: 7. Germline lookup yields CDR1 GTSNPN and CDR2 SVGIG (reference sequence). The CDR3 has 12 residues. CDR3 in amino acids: CAWSTRTSGLFF. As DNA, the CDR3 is TGTGCCTGGAGTACCCGGACTAGCGGATTGTTCTTC. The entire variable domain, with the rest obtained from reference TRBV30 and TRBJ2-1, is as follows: SQTIHQWPATLVQPVGSPLSLECTVEGTSNPNLYWYRQAAGRGLQLLFYSVGIGQISSEVPQNLSASRPQDRQFILSSKKLLLSDSGFYLCAWSTRTSGLFFGPGTRLTVL.

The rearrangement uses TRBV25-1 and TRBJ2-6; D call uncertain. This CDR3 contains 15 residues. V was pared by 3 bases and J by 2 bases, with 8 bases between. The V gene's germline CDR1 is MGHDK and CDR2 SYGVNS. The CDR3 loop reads CASSDPRAGANVLTF. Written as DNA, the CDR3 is TGTGCCAGCAGTGATCCCCGCGCTGGGGCCAACGTCCTGACTTTC. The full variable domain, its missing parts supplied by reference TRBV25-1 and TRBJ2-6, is EADIYQTPRYLVIGTGKKITLECSQTMGHDKMYWYQQDPGMELHLIHYSYGVNSTEKGDLSSESTVSRIRTEHFPLTLESARPSHTSQYLCASSDPRAGANVLTFGAGSRLTVL.

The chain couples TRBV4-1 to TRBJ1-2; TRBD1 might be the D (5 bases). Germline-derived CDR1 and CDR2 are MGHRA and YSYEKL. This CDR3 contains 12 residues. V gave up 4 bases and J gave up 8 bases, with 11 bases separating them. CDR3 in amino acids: CASSRSGFGYTF. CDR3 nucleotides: TGCGCCAGCAGCCGCTCAGGGTTCGGCTACACCTTC.

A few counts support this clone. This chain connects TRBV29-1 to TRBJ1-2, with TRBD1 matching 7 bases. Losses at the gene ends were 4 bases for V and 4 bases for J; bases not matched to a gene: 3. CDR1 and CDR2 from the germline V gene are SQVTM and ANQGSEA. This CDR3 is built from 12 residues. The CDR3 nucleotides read TGCAGCGTTGGGGACAGAACCTATGGCTACACCTTC. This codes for CSVGDRTYGYTF.

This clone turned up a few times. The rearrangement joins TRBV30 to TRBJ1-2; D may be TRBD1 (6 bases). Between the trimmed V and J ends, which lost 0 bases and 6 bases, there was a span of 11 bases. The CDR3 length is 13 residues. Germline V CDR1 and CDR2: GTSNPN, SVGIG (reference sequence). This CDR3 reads CAWSVVTGNGYTF. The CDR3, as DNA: TGTGCCTGGAGTGTAGTTACAGGGAATGGCTACACCTTC.